This record covers a single T cell receptor (beta chain). The antigen remains unidentified. This specimen belongs to a study of T cell responses to AZD1222 COVID-19 vaccine. Notes on the study in general: Clonal diversity was possibly underestimated, and the donors were mostly white British, with more females. Baseline seropositivity characterized only a handful of AZD1222 recipients. No day 14 peak samples; only post-peak repertoires were characterized.

The method was immunoSEQ multiplex PCR; TCRdb's version includes in-frame clones alone and lacks a portion of them. The table has approximately 140,000 clones, more than 90% seen once. V lost 1 base to trimming and J lost 2 bases, with 13 bases between them. Looked up from germline, CDR1 is LGHDT and CDR2 is YNNKEL (reference sequence). The CDR3 extends over 16 amino acids. Researchers grouped second doses given at about 4 or about 12 weeks into one pool. Sequencing was performed on peripheral blood, taken 28 days after the second AZD1222 dose. This receptor was taken from an adult who received the AZD1222 COVID-19 vaccine. The chain has TRBV3-1 (or the pseudogene TRBV3-2) and TRBJ2-3, with a tentative D call TRBD2 (6 bases). The DNA of the CDR3 is TGTGCCAGCAGCCAAGGGGCGGGAACCCTCACAGATACGCAGTATTTT. It encodes CASSQGAGTLTDTQYF.